A single sample is the source of the 20 T cell receptor beta chains below, sequenced in a study of T cell repertoires in cytomegalovirus infection. Via MiXCR, TCRdb re-called the reads, giving one row per CDR3 protein. Of about 900,000 distinct CDR3 sequences listed, around 32% are singletons. Their antigens are not known. This specimen was cultured CD8+ T cells from PBMCs, taken from culture after CMV antigen stimulation. Receptors originate from a human donor in good health (CMV status not recorded). Some clones in this sample may be carry-over from other donors' samples.

This clonotype was detected only a few times. V and J are TRBV4-1 and TRBJ2-2; possibly TRBD1 for D (6 bases). Trimming stripped 0 bases from V and 2 bases from J, with 7 bases between. The CDR3 extends over 15 amino acids. Germline CDR1 is MGHRA and CDR2 is YSYEKL. The CDR3, as DNA: TGCGCCAGCAGCCAAGAACAGGGTAACACCGGGGAGCTGTTTTTT. Translated: CASSQEQGNTGELFF.

This clonotype has at least ten counts. V and J are TRBV7-2 and TRBJ1-3, with no clear D. The CDR3 length is 15 residues. Germline CDR1 SGHTA, CDR2 FQGNSA. V was cut by 5 bases and J by 7 bases, with 18 bases left in between. The CDR3 protein is CASSPLDGSRNTIYF. The CDR3 DNA reads as TGTGCCAGCAGCCCTTTAGATGGGTCTAGGAACACCATATATTTT. Variable domain in full (rest from reference TRBV7-2 and TRBJ1-3): GAGVSQSPSNKVTEKGKDVELRCDPISGHTALYWYRQSLGQGLEFLIYFQGNSAPDKSGLPSDRFSAERTGGSVSTLTIQRTQQEDSAVYLCASSPLDGSRNTIYFGEGSWLTVV.

This clonotype was found many times. This chain uses TRBV12-3 or TRBV12-4 with TRBJ2-2, with D possibly TRBD2 on 6 matching bases. V gave up 3 bases and J gave up 1 base, with 12 bases separating them. The CDR3 runs to 16 residues. CDR3 loop: CASSFFTGVNTGELFF. In DNA form, the CDR3 reads TGTGCCAGCAGTTTCTTCACGGGGGTGAACACCGGGGAGCTGTTTTTT.

This chain links TRBV9 with TRBJ1-1; D is ambiguous. Germline V gene sequence: CDR1 SGDLS, CDR2 YYNGEE. The CDR3 is 15 amino acids. The ends were cut back, 0 bases at V and 3 bases at J, with 12 bases in the middle. This CDR3 reads CASSVGAGRDTEAFF. The CDR3 DNA is TGTGCCAGCAGCGTAGGAGCGGGAAGGGACACTGAAGCTTTCTTT.

The rearrangement uses TRBV6-6 and TRBJ2-1; TRBD2 matches 9 bases. Germline assignment: CDR1 MNHNY and CDR2 SVGAGI (reference sequence). V trimming: 4 bases; J trimming: 7 bases; junction bases outside the gene matches: 8. The CDR3 extends over 15 amino acids. CDR3 in DNA: TGTGCCAGCAGTTTACCGGGACTAGCATTGAATGAGCAGTTCTTC. Translated: CASSLPGLALNEQFF.

The chain is built from TRBV9 and TRBJ2-7; TRBD1 or TRBD2 may be the D gene (5 bases each). The CDR3 runs 14 residues. V was shortened by 2 bases and J by 3 bases, with 12 bases between the two germline ends. CDR1 SGDLS and CDR2 YYNGEE come from the germline V gene. CDR3 DNA sequence: TGTGCCAGCAGCGTGGGAGCTGACAGCTACGAGCAGTACGTC. Translated, it gives CASSVGADSYEQYV.

This rearrangement joins TRBV5-5 to TRBJ1-6, with D tentatively TRBD1 (5 bases). CDR1 and CDR2 (germline): SGHKS, YYEKEE (reference sequence). Trimming left V 4 bases short and J 0 bases short, with 17 bases between. The CDR3 is 18 residues long. The DNA for the CDR3 is TGTGCCAGCAGCCCCCCGGGACCCACGAGCTCCTATAATTCACCCCTCCACTTT. This gives the protein CASSPPGPTSSYNSPLHF.

DNA of the CDR3: TGTGCCAGCAGATCCATGAACACCATATATTTT. It yields the protein CASRSMNTIYF. J is TRBJ1-3 and V is TRBV12-3 or TRBV12-4; D gene unclear. Trimming left V 6 bases short and J 7 bases short, with 7 bases between. CDR3 size: 11 residues.

The V and J genes are TRBV4-1 and TRBJ2-7; 7 nucleotides align to TRBD1. V lost 0 bases, J lost 4 bases, and 6 bases stayed unmatched. Germline lookup yields CDR1 MGHRA and CDR2 YSYEKL. This CDR3 is built from 15 residues. The CDR3 DNA follows: TGCGCCAGCAGCCAAGAGTACAGGGGAGCTTACGAGCAGTACGTC. Translation: CASSQEYRGAYEQYV.

This clonotype was seen only a few times. The chain employs TRBV6-5 and TRBJ2-1; 9 nucleotides align to TRBD2. The J segment lost 12 bases and the V segment lost 6 bases, leaving 6 bases of the junction unmatched. The CDR3 runs 12 residues. Germline V lookup: CDR1 MNHEY, CDR2 SVGAGI. The CDR3 sequence is CASRSSGVAQFF. The CDR3 nucleotides read TGTGCCAGCAGATCTAGCGGGGTGGCGCAGTTCTTC.

In its sample, this clonotype was seen once. The V and J genes are TRBV5-1 and TRBJ2-3; no firm D call. From germline, CDR1 is SGHRS and CDR2 YFSETQ. The CDR3 has 13 residues. V was trimmed by 7 bases and J by 2 bases, leaving 11 bases between them. CDR3 in amino acids: CASADRFTDTQYF. The CDR3 DNA reads as TGCGCCAGCGCGGACCGGTTCACAGATACGCAGTATTTT.

This clonotype showed up many times. The CDR3 sequence is CASSFGQGRGTDTQYF. CDR3 DNA sequence: TGTGCCAGCAGTTTTGGACAGGGGAGGGGCACAGATACGCAGTATTTT. The rearrangement joins TRBV12-3 or TRBV12-4 to TRBJ2-3, with 9 bases lining up with TRBD1. CDR3 size: 16 residues. With V trimmed by 3 bases and J by 1 base, 5 bases remained unmatched.

This clonotype was seen ten or more times. The rearrangement uses TRBV7-2 and TRBJ2-5; 8 bases map to TRBD1. This CDR3 has 13 residues. In germline, CDR1 is SGHTA, CDR2 FQGNSA. Trimming removed 4 bases from V and 4 bases from J; junction bases left unmatched: 2. The CDR3 DNA sequence: TGTGCCAGCAGCTCGACAGGGGTAGAGACCCAGTACTTC. This translates into CASSSTGVETQYF.

There are a few counts of this clonotype. The chain joins TRBV6-5 to TRBJ1-1; D might be TRBD1 (5 bases). V dropped 3 bases and J dropped 1 base, with 12 bases sitting between them. CDR1 and CDR2 (germline): MNHEY, SVGAGI. The CDR3 is 15 residues long. CDR3 nucleotides: TGTGCCAGCAGTTATTCCGGGGGAACGAACACTGAAGCTTTCTTT. The encoded protein is CASSYSGGTNTEAFF.

The rearrangement joins TRBV27 to TRBJ1-5, with D possibly TRBD1 on 6 matching bases. The germline CDR1 and CDR2 sequences are MNHEY and SMNVEV (reference sequence). The CDR3 is made up of 16 amino acids. V lost 5 bases to trimming and J lost 2 bases, with 16 bases between them. This chain's CDR3 is CASSPDRQGGNQPQHF. The CDR3 region has the DNA TGTGCCAGCAGTCCAGACAGGCAAGGGGGCAATCAGCCCCAGCATTTT.

The chain couples TRBV2 to TRBJ2-1; either TRBD1 or TRBD2 may fit D (5 bases each). The V end was cut by 10 bases, the J end by 3 bases, with 16 bases between. The CDR3 covers 14 residues. Germline V gives CDR1 SNHLY, CDR2 FYNNEI. As DNA, the CDR3 is TGTGCCACTTTCCGGGGCTTGGACTACAATGAGCAGTTCTTC. Residues: CATFRGLDYNEQFF.

This clonotype came up once. The chain employs TRBV25-1 and TRBJ1-1, with unresolved D. This CDR3 comprises 11 residues. Germline V gene lookup returns CDR1 MGHDK and CDR2 SYGVNS. Trimming stripped 4 bases from V and 10 bases from J, with 10 bases between. CDR3 DNA sequence: TGTGCCAGCAGTGGCCCGGACGGAGCTTTCTTT. It is translated as CASSGPDGAFF.

This clonotype was counted at least ten times. The chain recombines TRBV7-9 with TRBJ2-2, with D perhaps matching TRBD1 (5 bases). This CDR3 spans 14 amino acids. V was cut by 5 bases and J by 1 base, with 8 bases left in between. CDR1 is SEHNR, CDR2 FQNEAQ, per germline (reference sequence). This chain's CDR3 is CASSKTGNTGELFF. Written as DNA, the CDR3 is TGTGCCAGCAGCAAAACAGGGAACACCGGGGAGCTGTTTTTT.

The chain carries TRBV19 and TRBJ1-5, with D unresolved. The germline V gene has CDR1 LNHDA and CDR2 SQIVND (reference sequence). The CDR3 length is 12 residues. Trimming shortened V by 5 bases and J by 6 bases, and 8 bases separated the two germline ends. CDR3: CASSLPFQPQHF. The DNA of the CDR3 is TGTGCCAGTAGTTTGCCGTTTCAGCCCCAGCATTTT.

The gene calls are TRBV7-3 and TRBJ2-1; no firm D call. The CDR3 length is 11 residues. Looked up from germline, CDR1 is SGHTA and CDR2 is FQGTGA. V lost 7 bases and J 11 bases, leaving 12 bases between the germline ends. CDR3 amino acids: CASIGRVKQFF. The CDR3 coding sequence is TGTGCCAGCATAGGAAGGGTGAAGCAGTTCTTC. Looking up the rest from reference TRBV7-3 and TRBJ2-1 gives the full variable domain: GAGVSQTPSNKVTEKGKYVELRCDPISGHTALYWYRQSLGQGPEFLIYFQGTGAADDSGLPNDRFFAVRPEGSVSTLKIQRTERGDSAVYLCASIGRVKQFFGPGTRLTVL.